This T cell receptor (beta chain) was sequenced for a study of T cell repertoires and HLA-DP antigens. Study conclusions and caveats: A non-physiological HeLa system presented antigen to total CD4+ responders.

Repertoires were generated with immunoSEQ multiplex PCR, while TCRdb's copy carries only in-frame clones and drops some. This table holds roughly 73,000 clones, 80% found once. As concerns this clone: Its antigen is not known.

The CDR3 runs 14 residues. With 5 bases clipped from V and 8 bases from J, the junction kept 8 bases outside the gene matches. Germline lookup yields CDR1 SGHVS and CDR2 FQNEAQ. Sequenced sample: CD4+ T cells from PBMCs. This TCR was recovered from a man aged 55-75 years in good health and CMV-seronegative. The chain couples TRBV7-8 to TRBJ2-1; 8 bases align to TRBD1. The CDR3 here is CASSQRQGSDEQFF. Written as DNA, the CDR3 is TGTGCCAGCAGCCAACGACAGGGGAGCGATGAGCAGTTCTTC.